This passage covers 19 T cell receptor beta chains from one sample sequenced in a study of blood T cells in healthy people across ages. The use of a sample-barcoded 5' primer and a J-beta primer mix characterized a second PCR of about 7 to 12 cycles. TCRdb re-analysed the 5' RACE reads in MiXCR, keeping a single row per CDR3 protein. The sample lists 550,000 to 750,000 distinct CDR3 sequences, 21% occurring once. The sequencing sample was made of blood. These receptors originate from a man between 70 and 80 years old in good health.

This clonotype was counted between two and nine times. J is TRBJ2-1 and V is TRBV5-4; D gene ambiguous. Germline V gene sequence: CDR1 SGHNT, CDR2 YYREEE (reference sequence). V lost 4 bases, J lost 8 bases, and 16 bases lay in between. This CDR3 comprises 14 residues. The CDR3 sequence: CASSPVSAGDEQFF. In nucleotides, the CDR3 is TGTGCCAGCAGCCCGGTTTCGGCAGGTGATGAGCAGTTCTTC.

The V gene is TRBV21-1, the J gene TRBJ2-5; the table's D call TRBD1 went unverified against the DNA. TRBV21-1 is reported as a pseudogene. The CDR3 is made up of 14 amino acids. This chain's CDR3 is CASSKGDAQETQYF. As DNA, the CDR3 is TGTGCCAGCAGCAAGGGGGACGCACAAGAGACCCAGTACTTC.

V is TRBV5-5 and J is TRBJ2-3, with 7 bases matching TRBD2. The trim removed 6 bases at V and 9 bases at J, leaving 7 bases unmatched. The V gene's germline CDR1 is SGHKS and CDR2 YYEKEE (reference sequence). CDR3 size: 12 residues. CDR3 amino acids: CASTPSGRTQYF. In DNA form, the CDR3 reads TGTGCCAGCACCCCTAGCGGCCGGACGCAGTATTTT.

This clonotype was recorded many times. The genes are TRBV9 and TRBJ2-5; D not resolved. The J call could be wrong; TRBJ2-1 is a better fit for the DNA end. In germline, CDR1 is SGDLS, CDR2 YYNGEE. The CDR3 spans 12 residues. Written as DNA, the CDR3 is TGTGCCAGCAGCGTAGAAGAGAATGAGCAGTTCTTC. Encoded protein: CASSVEENEQFF.

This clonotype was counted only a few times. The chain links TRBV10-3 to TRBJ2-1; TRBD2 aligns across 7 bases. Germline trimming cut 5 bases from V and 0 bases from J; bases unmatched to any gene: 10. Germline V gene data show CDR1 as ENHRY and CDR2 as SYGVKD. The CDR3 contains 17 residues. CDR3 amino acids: CAISTVTSASSYNEQFF. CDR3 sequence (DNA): TGTGCCATCAGTACCGTTACTAGCGCCAGCTCCTACAATGAGCAGTTCTTC.

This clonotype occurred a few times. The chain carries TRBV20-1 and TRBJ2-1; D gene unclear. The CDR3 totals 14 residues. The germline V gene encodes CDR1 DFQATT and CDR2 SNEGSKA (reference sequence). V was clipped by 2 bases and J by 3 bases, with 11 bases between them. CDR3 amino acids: CSARRDTGYNEQFF. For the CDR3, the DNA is TGCAGTGCTAGACGAGACACTGGCTACAATGAGCAGTTCTTC.

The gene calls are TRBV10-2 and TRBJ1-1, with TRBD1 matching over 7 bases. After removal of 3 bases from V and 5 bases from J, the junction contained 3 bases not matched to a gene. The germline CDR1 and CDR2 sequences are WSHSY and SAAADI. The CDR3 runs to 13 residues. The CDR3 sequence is CASSDLRGTEAFF. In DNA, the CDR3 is TGCGCCAGCAGTGACCTCAGGGGGACTGAAGCTTTCTTT.

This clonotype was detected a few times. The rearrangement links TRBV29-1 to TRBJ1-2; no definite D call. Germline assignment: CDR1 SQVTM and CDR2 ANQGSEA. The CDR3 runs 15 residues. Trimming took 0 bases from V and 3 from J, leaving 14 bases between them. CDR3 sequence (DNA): TGCAGCGTTGAAGACGGAGGACGGGGATACTATGGCTACACCTTC. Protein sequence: CSVEDGGRGYYGYTF.

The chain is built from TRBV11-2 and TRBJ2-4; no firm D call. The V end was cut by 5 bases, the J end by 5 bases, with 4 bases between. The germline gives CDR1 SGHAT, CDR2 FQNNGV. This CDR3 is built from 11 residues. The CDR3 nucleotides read TGTGCCAGCAGCACCCAAAACATTCAGTACTTC. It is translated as CASSTQNIQYF.

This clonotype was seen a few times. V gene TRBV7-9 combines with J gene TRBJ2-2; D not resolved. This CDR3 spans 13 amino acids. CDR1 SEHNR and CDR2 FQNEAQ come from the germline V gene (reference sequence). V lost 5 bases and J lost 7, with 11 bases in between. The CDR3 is CASSPSPNGELFF. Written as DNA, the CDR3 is TGTGCCAGCAGCCCATCCCCAAACGGGGAGCTGTTTTTT.

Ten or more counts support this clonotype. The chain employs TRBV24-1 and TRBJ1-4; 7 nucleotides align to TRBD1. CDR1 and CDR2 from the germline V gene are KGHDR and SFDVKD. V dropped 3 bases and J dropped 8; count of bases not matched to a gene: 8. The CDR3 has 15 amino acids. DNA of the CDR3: TGTGCCACCAGTGATCGGGACAGCCGTCAGGAAAAACTGTTTTTT. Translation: CATSDRDSRQEKLFF.

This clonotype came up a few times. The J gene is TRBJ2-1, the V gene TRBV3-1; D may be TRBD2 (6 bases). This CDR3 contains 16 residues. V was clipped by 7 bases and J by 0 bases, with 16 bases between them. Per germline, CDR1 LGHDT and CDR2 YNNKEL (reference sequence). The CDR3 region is CASTAGRKSSYNEQFF. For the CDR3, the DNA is TGTGCCAGCACCGCGGGGCGGAAAAGCTCCTACAATGAGCAGTTCTTC.

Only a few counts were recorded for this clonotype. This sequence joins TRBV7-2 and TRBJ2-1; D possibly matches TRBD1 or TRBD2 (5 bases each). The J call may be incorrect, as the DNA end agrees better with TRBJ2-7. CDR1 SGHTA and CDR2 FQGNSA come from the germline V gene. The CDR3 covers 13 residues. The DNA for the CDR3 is TGTGCCAGCAGCCCTCGGGACGGCTACGAGCAGTACTTC. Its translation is CASSPRDGYEQYF.

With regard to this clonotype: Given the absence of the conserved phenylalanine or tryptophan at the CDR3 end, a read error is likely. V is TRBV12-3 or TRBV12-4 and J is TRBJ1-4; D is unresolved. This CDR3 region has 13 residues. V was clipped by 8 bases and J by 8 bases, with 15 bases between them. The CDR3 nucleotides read TGTGCCAGCTTTCGTGGTCCGGAAGAAAAACTGTTTTCT. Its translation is CASFRGPEEKLFS.

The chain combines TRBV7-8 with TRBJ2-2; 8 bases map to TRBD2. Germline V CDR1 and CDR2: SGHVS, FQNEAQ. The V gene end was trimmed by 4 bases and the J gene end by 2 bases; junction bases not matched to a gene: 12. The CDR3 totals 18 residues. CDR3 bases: TGTGCCAGCAGCTCTAGGAGCGCAGCGGGAGCCAACACCGGGGAGCTGTTTTTT. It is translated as CASSSRSAAGANTGELFF.

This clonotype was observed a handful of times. The CDR3 sequence: CATSRDHRVEVNEQFF. The CDR3 DNA follows: TGTGCCACCAGCAGAGATCACAGGGTAGAGGTCAATGAGCAGTTCTTC. The chain employs TRBV15 and TRBJ2-1, with D possibly matching TRBD1 (6 bases). The CDR3 covers 16 residues. Germline V gives CDR1 LNHNV, CDR2 YYDKDF (reference sequence). V was clipped by 0 bases and J by 6 bases, with 15 bases between them.

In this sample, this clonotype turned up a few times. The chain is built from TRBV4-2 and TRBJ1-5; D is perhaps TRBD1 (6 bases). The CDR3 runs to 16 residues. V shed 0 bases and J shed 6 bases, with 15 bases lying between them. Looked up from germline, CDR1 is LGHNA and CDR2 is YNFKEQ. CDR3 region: CASSQDPAGVGQPQHF. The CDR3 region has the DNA TGTGCCAGCAGCCAAGATCCCGCAGGGGTCGGTCAGCCCCAGCATTTT.

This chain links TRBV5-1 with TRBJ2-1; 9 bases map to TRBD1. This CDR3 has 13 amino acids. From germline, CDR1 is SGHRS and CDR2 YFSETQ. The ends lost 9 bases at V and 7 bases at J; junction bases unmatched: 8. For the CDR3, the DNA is TGCGCCACCTGGGGACAGGGAAATAATGAGCAGTTCTTC. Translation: CATWGQGNNEQFF.

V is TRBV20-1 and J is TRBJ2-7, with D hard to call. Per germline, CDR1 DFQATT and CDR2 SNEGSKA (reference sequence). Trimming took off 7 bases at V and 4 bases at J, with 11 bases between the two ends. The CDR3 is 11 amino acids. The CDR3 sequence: CSERAAYEQYF. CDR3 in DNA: TGCAGTGAACGGGCTGCGTACGAGCAGTACTTC.